The 19 T cell receptor beta chains listed next were all sequenced from one sample in a study of control samples from healthy donors and cancer patients. The protocol was immunoSEQ multiplex PCR, while the TCRdb copy is restricted to in-frame clones and leaves out a portion. The sample holds approximately 49,000 clones, 80% to 90% seen once. The sequencing input was PBMCs. The receptor set was obtained from a woman aged 50 to 60 with lung cancer.

This chain connects TRBV4-3 to TRBJ1-1; TRBD1 matches at 9 bases. The germline V gene encodes CDR1 LGHNA and CDR2 YSLEER. V was pared by 2 bases and J by 4 bases, with 5 bases of the junction left unmatched. This CDR3 comprises 15 residues. The CDR3 region is CASSQKETGGTEAFF. The CDR3 region has the DNA TGCGCCAGCAGCCAAAAGGAGACAGGGGGCACTGAAGCTTTCTTT.

This chain uses TRBV5-1 with TRBJ1-2, with D uncertain. Germline loops: CDR1 SGHRS, CDR2 YFSETQ. The CDR3 spans 14 residues. The ends were cut back, 7 bases at V and 1 base at J, with 14 bases in the middle. The DNA for the CDR3 is TGCGCCAGCGGCCCGGCAGACTTTAACTATGGCTACACCTTC. Amino acids: CASGPADFNYGYTF.

The rearrangement links TRBV27 to TRBJ1-1; perhaps TRBD1 as D (6 bases). Trimming stripped 5 bases from V and 4 bases from J, with 17 bases between. CDR3 size: 15 residues. The germline V gene encodes CDR1 MNHEY and CDR2 SMNVEV (reference sequence). For the CDR3, the DNA is TGTGCCAGCAGTAACAGACAGGTTCTTATCACTGAAGCTTTCTTT. Amino acid sequence: CASSNRQVLITEAFF.

V is TRBV27 and J is TRBJ2-3; perhaps D is TRBD1 or TRBD2 (5 bases each). V dropped 9 bases and J dropped 2 bases, with 12 bases sitting between them. CDR1 is MNHEY, CDR2 SMNVEV, per germline (reference sequence). The CDR3 is 13 amino acids. CDR3 DNA: TGTGCCAGTTTGGGGACCTTCACAGATACGCAGTATTTT. It translates to CASLGTFTDTQYF.

The chain has TRBV29-1 and TRBJ2-7; D may be TRBD2 (6 bases). Trimming removed 6 bases from V and 1 base from J, with 13 bases in between. The length of the CDR3 is 13 residues. Germline V lookup: CDR1 SQVTM, CDR2 ANQGSEA. The CDR3 loop reads CSVEGRESYEQYF. The CDR3 DNA reads TGCAGCGTCGAGGGACGGGAGTCCTACGAGCAGTACTTC.

The chain recombines TRBV28 with TRBJ2-3; the match to TRBD2 covers 12 bases. The CDR3 is made up of 16 amino acids. Germline CDR1 and CDR2: MDHEN and SYDVKM. V dropped 7 bases and J dropped 7; count of bases not matched to a gene: 12. In DNA, the CDR3 is TGTGCCAGCACCCCGCAGCTAGCGGGGGGGCAGAATACGCAGTATTTT. Protein sequence: CASTPQLAGGQNTQYF.

This clone is a singleton in its sample. The chain carries TRBV7-2 and TRBJ1-2, with 9 positions matching TRBD1. Germline CDR1 SGHTA, CDR2 FQGNSA. CDR3 length: 14 amino acids. The junction had 11 bases not matched to a gene; V was cut back by 7 bases and J by 8 bases. The CDR3 DNA sequence: TGTGCCAGCAAGGTTGAACAGGGGGCGTTAGGCTACACCTTC. It is translated as CASKVEQGALGYTF. Full variable domain (missing parts from reference TRBV7-2 and TRBJ1-2): GAGVSQSPSNKVTEKGKDVELRCDPISGHTALYWYRQSLGQGLEFLIYFQGNSAPDKSGLPSDRFSAERTGGSVSTLTIQRTQQEDSAVYLCASKVEQGALGYTFGSGTRLTVV.

The chain carries TRBV5-6 and TRBJ1-1, with D perhaps TRBD1 (5 bases). This CDR3 contains 14 residues. The V end lost 2 bases, the J end lost 5 bases, and 13 bases lay between the germline ends. Germline V gene sequence: CDR1 SGHDT, CDR2 YYEEEE. Here the CDR3 DNA reads TGTGCCAGCAGCTTCCCCGGGACCGCAACTGAAGCTTTCTTT. Residues: CASSFPGTATEAFF.

The chain uses TRBV11-3 and TRBJ2-7; D gene ambiguous. This CDR3 comprises 12 residues. Trimming pared 3 bases from V and 6 bases from J, leaving 9 bases between. Germline V lookup: CDR1 SGHNT, CDR2 YENEEA. For the CDR3, the DNA is TGTGCCAGCAGCTTTGCCGGCCGCGAGCAGTACTTC. Protein product: CASSFAGREQYF. Variable domain in full (rest from reference TRBV11-3 and TRBJ2-7): EAGVVQSPRYKIIEKKQPVAFWCNPISGHNTLYWYLQNLGQGPELLIRYENEEAVDDSQLPKDRFSAERLKGVDSTLKIQPAELGDSAVYLCASSFAGREQYFGPGTRLTVT.

Remarks on this clone: At one boundary the junction diverges from the germline segment, which might be a read error. The chain uses TRBV18 and TRBJ1-1; 12 nucleotides agree with TRBD1. The germline CDR1 and CDR2 sequences are KGHSH and LQKENI. The CDR3 has 16 residues. The CDR3, as DNA: TGTGCCAGCTCAGGGACAGGGGGCAGTGGGAACGCTGAAGCTTTCTTT. Translated, it gives CASSGTGGSGNAEAFF.

V usage is TRBV30 and J usage is TRBJ1-6, with D possibly TRBD1 on 5 matching bases. This CDR3 is built from 15 residues. CDR1 and CDR2 from the germline V gene are GTSNPN and SVGIG (reference sequence). Trimming shortened V by 0 bases and J by 9 bases, and 15 bases separated the two germline ends. CDR3 nucleotides: TGTGCCTGGAGTGTACGGGGCTATGCTGGTTCACCCCTCCACTTT. Translation gives CAWSVRGYAGSPLHF.

The rearrangement joins TRBV9 to TRBJ2-3, with 7 bases matching TRBD2. The J segment lost 0 bases and the V segment lost 2 bases, leaving 3 bases of the junction unmatched. Germline lookup yields CDR1 SGDLS and CDR2 YYNGEE. The CDR3 length is 15 residues. The CDR3 region has the DNA TGTGCCAGCAGCGTGGGCGGGGGAAGCACAGATACGCAGTATTTT. Protein product: CASSVGGGSTDTQYF. Using reference TRBV9 and TRBJ2-3 for the parts outside the CDR3, the full variable domain is DSGVTQTPKHLITATGQRVTLRCSPRSGDLSVYWYQQSLDQGLQFLIQYYNGEERAKGNILERFSAQQFPDLHSELNLSSLELGDSALYFCASSVGGGSTDTQYFGPGTRLTVL.

This sequence joins TRBV29-1 and TRBJ2-3; D is perhaps TRBD1 (6 bases). Deletions cut 2 bases from V and 1 base from J, with 7 bases between. This CDR3 region has 13 residues. CDR1 SQVTM and CDR2 ANQGSEA come from the germline V gene. The CDR3 protein is CSVEWTGTDTQYF. CDR3 nucleotide sequence: TGCAGCGTTGAATGGACAGGCACAGATACGCAGTATTTT.

The rearrangement uses TRBV6-5 and TRBJ1-5; TRBD1 agrees at 7 bases. The CDR3 is 15 amino acids. Germline V gene lookup returns CDR1 MNHEY and CDR2 SVGAGI. The J segment lost 4 bases and the V segment lost 4 bases, leaving 7 bases of the junction unmatched. CDR3 sequence reads: CASSSQGFGNQPQHF. The CDR3 DNA reads TGTGCCAGCAGTTCACAGGGGTTTGGGAATCAGCCCCAGCATTTT.

This clone was seen only once. This chain links TRBV12-3 or TRBV12-4 with TRBJ2-5; 8 nucleotides align to TRBD1. The trim removed 6 bases at V and 5 bases at J, leaving 5 bases unmatched. The CDR3 spans 13 residues. The CDR3 coding sequence is TGTGCCAGCAGCGGGACAGGCCGGGAGACCCAGTACTTC. Protein: CASSGTGRETQYF.

The chain has TRBV4-1 and TRBJ2-2, with D possibly being TRBD2 (5 bases). This CDR3 is 13 amino acids long. Germline lookup yields CDR1 MGHRA and CDR2 YSYEKL. The V and J ends lost 0 bases and 7 bases respectively, with 6 bases between them. The CDR3 coding sequence is TGCGCCAGCAGCCAAGATGAGGGCGGGGAGCTGTTTTTT. It yields the protein CASSQDEGGELFF.

The gene calls are TRBV18 and TRBJ2-2; maybe TRBD1 (6 bases). V gave up 6 bases and J gave up 5 bases, with 13 bases separating them. The CDR3 is 14 amino acids. Per the germline V gene, CDR1 is KGHSH and CDR2 is LQKENI. The DNA for the CDR3 is TGTGCCAGCTCGTCCACAGGGAATACCGGGGAGCTGTTTTTT. This gives the protein CASSSTGNTGELFF.

This chain joins TRBV30 and TRBJ2-6; the match to TRBD1 covers 8 bases. CDR1 GTSNPN and CDR2 SVGIG come from the germline V gene (reference sequence). The CDR3 sequence is 16 residues long. The V segment lost 8 bases and the J segment 3 bases; nucleotides outside the gene matches: 12. The CDR3 reads CASRQGARFGANVLTF. The CDR3 DNA follows: TGTGCCAGTAGGCAGGGGGCAAGGTTTGGGGCCAACGTCCTGACTTTC.

The chain couples TRBV19 to TRBJ2-7; D is ambiguous. With 5 bases removed from V and 9 bases from J, the gap between germline ends came to 23 bases. CDR3 size: 15 residues. Germline V gene lookup returns CDR1 LNHDA and CDR2 SQIVND (reference sequence). CDR3 sequence (DNA): TGTGCCAGTAGTTATTCCCTTGACTCCCGAATGGGGCAGTACTTC. Translating it yields CASSYSLDSRMGQYF. Full variable domain (remainder filled in from reference TRBV19 and TRBJ2-7): DGGITQSPKYLFRKEGQNVTLSCEQNLNHDAMYWYRQDPGQGLRLIYYSQIVNDFQKGDIAEGYSVSREKKESFPLTVTSAQKNPTAFYLCASSYSLDSRMGQYFGPGTRLTVT.